This T cell receptor (beta chain) was identified during a study of OX40 agonist ivuxolimab in advanced cancers. Patients were excluded for autoimmune disease history or systemic immunosuppression. Libraries were prepared by immunoSEQ multiplex PCR; TCRdb keeps only in-frame clonotypes and omits some of them. The sample records roughly 41,000 clones, about nine tenths being singletons. Findings of the study overall: The study found that CD8+ T cells averaged more expanded clones than CD4+. It was not determined which antigens were specifically recognized by the peripheral T cells that had undergone clonal expansion.

V lost 4 bases and J lost 6; bases outside the gene matches: 6. Germline V gives CDR1 MNHNS, CDR2 SASEGT. This CDR3 has 15 residues. Regarding this clone: Antigen specificity is unknown.

The sequencing here drew on CD4+ or CD8+ T cells sorted from blood, taken in a trial of the OX40 agonist ivuxolimab. The receptor was isolated from an adult with an advanced solid tumor such as melanoma, head and neck, liver or kidney cancer. V and J are TRBV6-1 and TRBJ1-6; TRBD1 matches 7 bases. This CDR3 is CASSGSTGSNSPLHF. The CDR3 DNA reads TGTGCCAGCAGTGGATCGACAGGGTCTAATTCACCCCTCCACTTT.